The present TCR beta chain was sequenced within a study of vaccination and CD4 T cells after COVID-19. Overall study: SARS-CoV-2 PCR on nasal swabs had been positive for the convalescent patients; about 9 were mild and one was severe. Six males and four females constituted the convalescent cohort, two of whom were Hispanic.

Cultured CD4+ T cells had their DNA profiled by the Oncomine TCR Beta short-read assay. TCRdb re-called the PCR reads through MiXCR, storing one row per CDR3 protein. The table records some 4,600 distinct CDR3 sequences, over 40% of them present only once. Treatment defined: roughly nine-day PBMC culture with coronavirus spike peptide pools or control peptides (ViraFEST assay). As concerns this clonotype: Its antigen is undetermined.

The study, taken as a whole, reports: Median SARS-CoV-2-reactive clonotype numbers went from about 20 to 38; this increase was not significant.

Germline V gene lookup returns CDR1 MNHNS and CDR2 SASEGT. This CDR3 spans 17 amino acids. V lost 7 bases to trimming and J lost 0 bases, with 16 bases between them. The TCR comes from a human donor who had recovered from COVID-19. Sequencing was performed on CD4+ T cells from blood, cultured in vitro. V gene TRBV6-1 combines with J gene TRBJ2-6, with unresolved D. For the CDR3, the DNA is TGTGCCAGCACTCGTTACGGTGACCTCTCTGGGGCCAACGTCCTGACTTTC. It encodes CASTRYGDLSGANVLTF.